Each of the 27 T cell receptor beta chains below was sequenced from the same sample in a study of blood T cell repertoires in COVID-19. Clones were sequenced by immunoSEQ multiplex PCR, and TCRdb holds only the in-frame ones, with some missing. The sample lists roughly 150,000 clones; 70% to 90% were seen once. The sequencing sample was made of peripheral blood. These receptor sequences come from a woman between 65 and 79 years old with acute or convalescent COVID-19.

V is TRBV10-2 and J is TRBJ1-1; D is uncertain. CDR3 size: 12 residues. Deletions cut 5 bases from V and 4 bases from J, with 8 bases between. Germline assignment: CDR1 WSHSY and CDR2 SAAADI. The CDR3 coding sequence is TGCGCCAGCAGTCGACTGGCCACTGAAGCTTTCTTT. Translating gives CASSRLATEAFF.

The chain links TRBV30 to TRBJ2-7, with D unresolved. The CDR3 is 12 amino acids. Germline assignment: CDR1 GTSNPN and CDR2 SVGIG (reference sequence). The V end was cut by 1 base, the J end by 0 bases, with 4 bases between. The CDR3 DNA follows: TGTGCCTGGAGTGCAATCTCCTACGAGCAGTACTTC. Translating gives CAWSAISYEQYF.

The CDR3 DNA sequence: TGTGCCAGCTCACCGGGACTAGCCGTTCAAGAGACCCAGTACTTC. Protein: CASSPGLAVQETQYF. This rearrangement joins TRBV18 to TRBJ2-5; 9 bases match TRBD2. The CDR3 is 15 residues long. V shed 3 bases, J shed 2 bases, and the junction held 4 bases outside the gene matches. Germline V gene lookup returns CDR1 KGHSH and CDR2 LQKENI.

This clone was recorded a few times. The chain links TRBV19 to TRBJ1-2; D remains ambiguous. Germline V gene sequence: CDR1 LNHDA, CDR2 SQIVND (reference sequence). The V and J ends lost 7 bases and 4 bases respectively, with 16 bases between them. The CDR3 has 14 amino acids. CDR3 DNA: TGTGCCAGTAAGGTCTTCGGGGAATTCTATGGCTACACCTTC. It specifies CASKVFGEFYGYTF.

The chain couples TRBV7-9 to TRBJ2-2; D is possibly TRBD1 (7 bases). The germline CDR1 and CDR2 sequences are SEHNR and FQNEAQ (reference sequence). The V gene lost 5 bases and the J gene lost 8 bases, with 18 bases spanning the gap. This CDR3 has 15 amino acids. The CDR3 nucleotides are TGTGCCAGCAGCCGGGGGACAGTTTCCTCTGGGGAGCTGTTTTTT. It yields the protein CASSRGTVSSGELFF.

The V and J genes are TRBV3-1 (or the pseudogene TRBV3-2) and TRBJ1-2; D is ambiguous. The length of the CDR3 is 11 residues. Looked up from germline, CDR1 is LGHDT and CDR2 is YNNKEL (reference sequence). The ends were cut back, 1 base at V and 7 bases at J, with 4 bases in the middle. DNA of the CDR3: TGTGCCAGCAGCCAAGTTAGTGGCTACACCTTC. Amino acid sequence: CASSQVSGYTF.

V is TRBV19 and J is TRBJ1-1; 8 nucleotides line up with TRBD1. The V gene's germline CDR1 is LNHDA and CDR2 SQIVND (reference sequence). This CDR3 spans 15 amino acids. After removal of 6 bases from V and 0 bases from J, the junction contained 6 bases not matched to a gene. The CDR3 spells CASRLQGAMNTEAFF. In nucleotides, the CDR3 is TGTGCCAGTAGGCTTCAGGGGGCGATGAACACTGAAGCTTTCTTT.

The V and J genes are TRBV18 and TRBJ2-7; 7 positions match TRBD1. There are 13 residues in the CDR3. Germline V gives CDR1 KGHSH, CDR2 LQKENI. Trimming removed 2 bases from V and 4 bases from J; junction bases left unmatched: 2. The CDR3 DNA follows: TGTGCCAGCTCACCAAACAGGGGTTACGAGCAGTACTTC. This encodes CASSPNRGYEQYF.

J is TRBJ1-3 and V is TRBV18; no clear D gene. V shed 3 bases and J shed 1 base, with 10 bases lying between them. This CDR3 has 15 residues. Germline loops: CDR1 KGHSH, CDR2 LQKENI. In DNA form, the CDR3 reads TGTGCCAGCTCACCGCAGCGGGGTTCTGGAAACACCATATATTTT. This codes for CASSPQRGSGNTIYF.

This rearrangement joins TRBV5-1 to TRBJ2-5; tentatively, D is TRBD2 (7 bases). Trimming took off 0 bases at V and 7 bases at J, with 16 bases between the two ends. In germline, CDR1 is SGHRS, CDR2 YFSETQ. The CDR3 is made up of 15 amino acids. CDR3 sequence (DNA): TGCGCCAGCAGCTTGGGCGGGGGCTTATCGGGGACCCAGTACTTC. Its translation: CASSLGGGLSGTQYF.

This rearrangement joins TRBV28 to TRBJ1-1, with a possible D match to TRBD1 (6 bases). Germline CDR1 and CDR2: MDHEN and SYDVKM. The germline V and J ends were trimmed by 6 bases and 1 base, with 12 bases remaining between them. The CDR3 extends over 14 amino acids. The CDR3 DNA follows: TGTGCCAGCAGCCCAGACAGGAGGAACACTGAAGCTTTCTTT. Protein sequence: CASSPDRRNTEAFF.

The gene calls are TRBV9 and TRBJ1-4; D possibly corresponds to TRBD1 (6 bases). Trimming removed 4 bases at V and 5 bases at J, with 21 bases between. The germline CDR1 and CDR2 sequences are SGDLS and YYNGEE. This CDR3 is 17 amino acids long. The CDR3 loop is CASSSQPETGGNEKLFF. DNA of the CDR3: TGTGCCAGCAGCTCCCAGCCAGAGACAGGCGGGAATGAAAAACTGTTTTTT.

The V gene is TRBV4-2, the J gene TRBJ2-1; D is ambiguous. The germline V gene encodes CDR1 LGHNA and CDR2 YNFKEQ. V was trimmed by 0 bases and J by 8 bases, leaving 8 bases between them. CDR3 length: 13 amino acids. In nucleotides, the CDR3 is TGTGCCAGCAGCCAAGATGGCCTGGATGAGCAGTTCTTC. Its protein product is CASSQDGLDEQFF.

The chain combines TRBV6-2 or TRBV6-3 with TRBJ2-7; 7 bases line up with TRBD1. The V gene end was trimmed by 5 bases and the J gene end by 4 bases; junction bases not matched to a gene: 5. The CDR3 is made up of 13 amino acids. CDR1 and CDR2 from the germline V gene are MNHEY and SVGEGT. The CDR3 DNA is TGTGCCAGCAGTCGGGACAGATCTTACGAGCAGTACTTC. It translates to CASSRDRSYEQYF.

The chain recombines TRBV19 with TRBJ1-4, with D uncertain. V was clipped by 5 bases and J by 5 bases, with 12 bases between them. This CDR3 is built from 14 residues. CDR1 is LNHDA and CDR2 is SQIVND in the germline V gene (reference sequence). The DNA for the CDR3 is TGTGCCAGTAGTCGCCCGGCGACAAATGAAAAACTGTTTTTT. Protein product: CASSRPATNEKLFF.

Only a few counts were recorded for this clone. This chain links TRBV5-1 with TRBJ2-7, with D tentatively TRBD2 (7 bases). V lost 1 base and J lost 2, with 13 bases in between. CDR3 length: 15 residues. Germline V lookup: CDR1 SGHRS, CDR2 YFSETQ. CDR3 coding DNA: TGCGCCAGCAGCTTGTCGACGGGGGGCCCCTACGAGCAGTACTTC. It encodes CASSLSTGGPYEQYF.

V usage is TRBV4-2 and J usage is TRBJ2-7, with 8 nucleotides matching TRBD1. From germline, CDR1 is LGHNA and CDR2 YNFKEQ. The CDR3 is 16 amino acids. The V and J ends lost 0 bases and 3 bases, in that order; junction bases with no gene match: 7. This CDR3 reads CASSQDPTGTGYEQYF. DNA for the CDR3: TGTGCCAGCAGCCAAGACCCAACCGGGACAGGCTACGAGCAGTACTTC.

V gene TRBV5-1 combines with J gene TRBJ2-1; weak D call: TRBD2 (6 bases). The CDR3 loop spans 14 amino acids. The germline V gene encodes CDR1 SGHRS and CDR2 YFSETQ. The V gene lost 3 bases and the J gene lost 6 bases, with 13 bases spanning the gap. The CDR3 nucleotides are TGCGCCAGCAGCTCGGCTAGCGTCGGCAATGAGCAGTTCTTC. Translated, it gives CASSSASVGNEQFF. The variable domain in full, completed from reference TRBV5-1 and TRBJ2-1, reads KAGVTQTPRYLIKTRGQQVTLSCSPISGHRSVSWYQQTPGQGLQFLFEYFSETQRNKGNFPGRFSGRQFSNSRSEMNVSTLELGDSALYLCASSSASVGNEQFFGPGTRLTVL.

The chain recombines TRBV6-5 with TRBJ1-1, with D unclear. The CDR3 is 13 amino acids. Germline loops: CDR1 MNHEY, CDR2 SVGAGI. V lost 7 bases and J 0 bases, leaving 9 bases between the germline ends. CDR3 residues: CASTAGMNTEAFF. DNA of the CDR3: TGTGCCAGCACGGCGGGGATGAACACTGAAGCTTTCTTT.

Turning to this clone: The CDR3 ends on some other residue instead of the conserved phenylalanine or tryptophan, so this is likely a read error. The DNA is left out, because the CDR3 cannot be placed on it with certainty; the CDR3 is given as TCRdb lists it. This chain's CDR3 is CASSEGLGQDGI. The rearrangement joins TRBV6-1 to TRBJ2-7; the DNA was not compared with TRBD1, the D call given in the table. Per the germline V gene, CDR1 is MNHNS and CDR2 is SASEGT. The CDR3 is 12 residues long, counting both termini.

The J gene is TRBJ2-2, the V gene TRBV4-3; 7 bases map to TRBD2. After removal of 0 bases from V and 0 bases from J, the junction contained 1 base not matched to a gene. The CDR3 runs to 16 residues. Germline V lookup: CDR1 LGHNA, CDR2 YSLEER. CDR3 nucleotide sequence: TGCGCCAGCAGCCAAGATCTAGCGGCGAACACCGGGGAGCTGTTTTTT. Residues: CASSQDLAANTGELFF.

The V call is TRBV9, the J call TRBJ2-5; 7 nucleotides match TRBD1. CDR1 is SGDLS, CDR2 YYNGEE, per germline. J lost 5 bases, V lost 3 bases, and 7 bases had no gene match. CDR3 length equals 14 residues. CDR3 sequence: CASSADRVGETQYF. The CDR3 nucleotides are TGTGCCAGCAGCGCAGACAGGGTGGGGGAGACCCAGTACTTC.

The J gene is TRBJ2-2, the V gene TRBV5-1, with D maybe TRBD2 (6 bases). This CDR3 region has 15 residues. Germline values: CDR1 SGHRS, CDR2 YFSETQ. Trimming pared 4 bases from V and 0 bases from J, leaving 10 bases between. The CDR3 sequence is CASSGGTSNTGELFF. CDR3 nucleotide sequence: TGCGCCAGCAGCGGGGGGACCTCGAACACCGGGGAGCTGTTTTTT.

This chain connects TRBV4-1 to TRBJ2-7; 7 bases are a match to TRBD2. V lost 1 base and J lost 0; bases outside the gene matches: 9. Per germline, CDR1 MGHRA and CDR2 YSYEKL. There are 17 residues in the CDR3. The CDR3, as DNA: TGCGCCAGCAGCCAAGCCTTTGGACTAGTCGACTCCTACGAGCAGTACTTC. Translating gives CASSQAFGLVDSYEQYF.

The chain combines TRBV7-2 with TRBJ1-2; 7 nucleotides line up with TRBD1. V was clipped by 3 bases and J by 3 bases; unmatched bases: 7. The length of the CDR3 is 15 residues. CDR1 and CDR2 from the germline V gene are SGHTA and FQGNSA. The CDR3 loop is CASSLPDRSYYGYTF. In DNA, the CDR3 is TGTGCCAGCAGCTTGCCGGACAGGTCCTACTATGGCTACACCTTC.

The chain employs TRBV7-9 and TRBJ2-3, with D perhaps TRBD2 (6 bases). The CDR3 has 16 amino acids. Germline CDR1 SEHNR, CDR2 FQNEAQ (reference sequence). V lost 3 bases and J 4 bases, leaving 17 bases between the germline ends. CDR3 nucleotide sequence: TGTGCCAGCAGCTTCCTCTCGTGGGGGGATCCAGATACGCAGTATTTT. Residues: CASSFLSWGDPDTQYF.

The CDR3 spells CASSPGTSGRGADTQYF. CDR3 DNA: TGTGCCAGCAGTCCAGGGACTAGCGGGAGAGGGGCAGATACGCAGTATTTT. V usage is TRBV28 and J usage is TRBJ2-3, with 14 nucleotides matching TRBD2. CDR1 and CDR2 from the germline V gene are MDHEN and SYDVKM. This CDR3 contains 17 residues. The V and J ends lost 5 bases and 4 bases, in that order; junction bases with no gene match: 8.